This TCR beta chain originates from a study of shared clonotypes between healthy human individuals. To note about this clone: Its antigen is still unknown.

The study, taken as a whole, reports: Non-shared clonotypes were found to have lower generation probabilities than the clonotypes that were shared by all four of the sorted-subset donors.

Assay execution proceeded at the deep level. Profiling relied on immunoSEQ multiplex PCR, and the TCRdb table lists in-frame clones only, not all of them. The table records hundreds of thousands of clones, less than 80% of them present only once. Sequenced sample: memory CD4+ T cells sorted from blood. Stated subset: CD45RA-negative fraction. The TCR sequence derives from a woman aged 25 to 39 in good health.

CDR3 coding DNA: TGTGCCAGCAGCTCGCCGAGGACTAGCGGGAGAACCGTCCATGAGCAGTTCTTC. Its protein is CASSSPRTSGRTVHEQFF. V is TRBV7-9 and J is TRBJ2-1; 13 nucleotides align to TRBD2. Germline CDR1 and CDR2: SEHNR and FQNEAQ (reference sequence). The CDR3 covers 18 residues. Trimming took 4 bases from V and 8 from J; bases not matched to a gene: 14.